The present T cell receptor beta chain was sequenced within a study of identifying expanded T cells in peripheral blood. Concerning this clone itself: Its specificity is unknown.

General study results and limits: Variance in clone template counts between approximately 2-week samples significantly increased with total template count across all healthy donors.

The CDR3 totals 15 residues. Trimming stripped 0 bases from V and 0 bases from J, with 7 bases between. Germline assignment: CDR1 SGHDT and CDR2 YYEEEE. Sequenced by immunoSEQ multiplex PCR; TCRdb stores in-frame clones only, minus some. The repertoire holds approximately 110,000 clones, with roughly 90% as singletons. Sequencing input: blood. The TCR comes from a person aged 18 to 70 in good health. The chain uses TRBV5-6 and TRBJ1-5; unclear D gene. CDR3: CASSLGGDSNQPQHF. The CDR3 bases are TGTGCCAGCAGCTTGGGCGGCGATAGCAATCAGCCCCAGCATTTT.